Sequencing of this T cell receptor (beta chain) was carried out in a study of T cell responses to AZD1222 COVID-19 vaccine. The CDR3 has 14 amino acids. The germline V gene has CDR1 MDHEN and CDR2 SYDVKM. V was pared by 3 bases and J by 4 bases, with 12 bases between. Clones were read by immunoSEQ multiplex PCR, and TCRdb kept only the in-frame ones, dropping some. The top ten hold around 5.2% of the sample, which has some 88,000 clones, about 90% seen once. The source was peripheral blood, collected on day 0 of AZD1222 vaccination. The receptor was derived from an adult in good health. The rearrangement joins TRBV28 to TRBJ1-2, with D uncertain. As DNA, the CDR3 is TGTGCCAGCAGTTTTCGGCAGCCTTTCTATGGCTACACCTTC. Amino acids: CASSFRQPFYGYTF.